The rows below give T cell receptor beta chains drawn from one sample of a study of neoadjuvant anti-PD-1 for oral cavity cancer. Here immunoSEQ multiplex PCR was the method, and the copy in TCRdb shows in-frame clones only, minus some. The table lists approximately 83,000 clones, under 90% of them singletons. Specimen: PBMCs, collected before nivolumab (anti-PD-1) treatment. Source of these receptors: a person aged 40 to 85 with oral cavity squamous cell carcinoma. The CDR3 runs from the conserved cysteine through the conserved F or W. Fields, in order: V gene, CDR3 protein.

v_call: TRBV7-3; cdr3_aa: CASSSTGASTDTQYF
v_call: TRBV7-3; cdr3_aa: CASWVLKDTQYF
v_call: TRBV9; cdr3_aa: CASSADLLGQGKETQYF
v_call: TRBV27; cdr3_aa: CASSPQWGTAEAFF
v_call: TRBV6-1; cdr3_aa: CASSPESNRPQHF
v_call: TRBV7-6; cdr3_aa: CASSLAGDTGELFF
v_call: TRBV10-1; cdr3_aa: CASSELSGRGITDTQYF
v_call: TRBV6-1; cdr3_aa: CASSGTGGKNTEAFF
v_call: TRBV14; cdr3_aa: CASSARSPGTEYTGELFF
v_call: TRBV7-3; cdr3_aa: CASSVGDPLGIQYF
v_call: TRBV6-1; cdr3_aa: CASRLREITGELFF
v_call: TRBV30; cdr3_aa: CAWSVGRGYEQYF
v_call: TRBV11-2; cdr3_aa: CASSNAGTVNTEAFF
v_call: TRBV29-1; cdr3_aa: CSVEGSGNEQYF
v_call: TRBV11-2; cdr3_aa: CASSLKMQGNTEAFF
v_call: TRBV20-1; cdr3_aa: CSARTMETQYF
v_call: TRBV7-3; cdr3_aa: CASRPGTSGTGELFF
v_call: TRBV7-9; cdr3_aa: CASSLAMGGTDTQYF
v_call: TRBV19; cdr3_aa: CASSMRPGLADQETQYF
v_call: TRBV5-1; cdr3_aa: CASSLADRTDTQYF
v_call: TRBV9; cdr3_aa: CASSPYRGSYEQYF
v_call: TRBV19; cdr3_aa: CASSISRYNEQFF
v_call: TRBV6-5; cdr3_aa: CASSYSSGTGTDTQYF
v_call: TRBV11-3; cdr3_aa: CASSLWVPTVLEPEAFF
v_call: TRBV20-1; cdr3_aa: CSASSGSLGYF
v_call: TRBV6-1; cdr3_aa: CASIERFQSIYEQYF
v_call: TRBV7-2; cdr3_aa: CASSPGSNQPQHF
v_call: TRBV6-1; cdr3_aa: CASRTLQETQYF
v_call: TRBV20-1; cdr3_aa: CSADRNEKLFF
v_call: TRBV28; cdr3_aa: CASTPGFSGGIRAETQYF
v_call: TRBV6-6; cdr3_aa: CASSYVQGQNNEQFF
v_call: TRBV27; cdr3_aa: CASSSGTGTYGYTF
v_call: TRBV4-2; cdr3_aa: CASSQEATLNTEAFF
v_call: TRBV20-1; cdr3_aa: CSARDGGEQFF
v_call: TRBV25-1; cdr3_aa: CASSAATGPTEAFF
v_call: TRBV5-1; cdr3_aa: CASSSSYQETQYF
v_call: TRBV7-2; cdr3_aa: CASSFGGGQSYEQYF
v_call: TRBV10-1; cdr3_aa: CASSEFLAGTDTQYF
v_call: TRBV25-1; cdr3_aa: CASSPLGTSGVEEQFF
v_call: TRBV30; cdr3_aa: CAWRVGGPDTQYF
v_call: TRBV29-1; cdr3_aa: CSERTSGSDGQFF
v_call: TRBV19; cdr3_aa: CASSIPAGTGTSYEQYF
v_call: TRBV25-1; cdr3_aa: CASTPTGMGTNEKLFF
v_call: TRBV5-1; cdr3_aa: CASSPLTGEADTQYF
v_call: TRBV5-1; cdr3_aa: CASSSGRAEQYEQFF